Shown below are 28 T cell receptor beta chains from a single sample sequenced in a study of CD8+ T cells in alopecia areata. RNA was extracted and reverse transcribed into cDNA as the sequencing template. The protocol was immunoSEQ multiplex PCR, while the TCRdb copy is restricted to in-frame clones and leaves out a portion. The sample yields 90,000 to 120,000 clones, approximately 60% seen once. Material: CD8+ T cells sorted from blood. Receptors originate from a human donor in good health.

This chain's CDR3 is CASSLAGASFNEQFF. Here the CDR3 DNA reads TGTGCCAGCAGCTTAGCGGGGGCGAGCTTCAATGAGCAGTTCTTC. The J gene is TRBJ2-1, the V gene TRBV5-6, with TRBD2 matching 8 bases. Losses at the gene ends were 2 bases for V and 6 bases for J; bases not matched to a gene: 7. The CDR3 loop spans 15 amino acids. Germline V CDR1 and CDR2: SGHDT, YYEEEE.

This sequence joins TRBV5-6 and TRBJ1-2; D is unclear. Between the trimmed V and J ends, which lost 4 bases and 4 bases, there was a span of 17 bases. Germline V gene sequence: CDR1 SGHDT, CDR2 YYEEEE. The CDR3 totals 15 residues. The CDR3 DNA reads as TGTGCCAGCAGCCCCCCCGCTTTGGCTGTCTATGGCTACACCTTC. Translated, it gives CASSPPALAVYGYTF.

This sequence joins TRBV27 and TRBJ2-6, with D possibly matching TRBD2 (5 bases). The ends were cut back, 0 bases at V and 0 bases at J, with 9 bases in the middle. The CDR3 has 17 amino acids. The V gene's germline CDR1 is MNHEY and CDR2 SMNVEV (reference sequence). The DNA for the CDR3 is TGTGCCAGCAGTTTATCCGGGGATCTCTCTGGGGCCAACGTCCTGACTTTC. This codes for CASSLSGDLSGANVLTF. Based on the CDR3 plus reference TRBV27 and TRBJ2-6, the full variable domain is EAQVTQNPRYLITVTGKKLTVTCSQNMNHEYMSWYRQDPGLGLRQIYYSMNVEVTDKGDVPEGYKVSRKEKRNFPLILESPSPNQTSLYFCASSLSGDLSGANVLTFGAGSRLTVL.

The CDR3 region has the DNA TGTGCTAGTGGTTTTTCCCGGGGTCCCGACGGCTACACCTTC. Its translation is CASGFSRGPDGYTF. The chain links TRBV12-5 to TRBJ1-2; D is unclear. Trimming took off 3 bases at V and 8 bases at J, with 16 bases between the two ends. Germline CDR1 LGHNT, CDR2 FRNRAP. The CDR3 totals 14 residues.

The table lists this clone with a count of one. DNA for the CDR3: TGTGCCAGCAGCGGAGCCTACGAGCAGTACTTC. It is translated as CASSGAYEQYF. V usage is TRBV5-6 and J usage is TRBJ2-7; D unclear. Germline V gene sequence: CDR1 SGHDT, CDR2 YYEEEE. The length of the CDR3 is 11 residues. V was cut by 4 bases and J by 2 bases, with 4 bases left in between.

This CDR3 reads CASSVGTGGPDTQYF. The CDR3 DNA reads as TGTGCCAGCAGCGTCGGGACAGGGGGCCCAGATACGCAGTATTTT. The chain combines TRBV9 with TRBJ2-3, with TRBD1 matching over 12 bases. Trimming cost V 2 bases and J 4 bases; bases outside gene matches: 2. Germline CDR1 SGDLS, CDR2 YYNGEE. This CDR3 has 15 residues. Full variable domain (remainder filled in from reference TRBV9 and TRBJ2-3): DSGVTQTPKHLITATGQRVTLRCSPRSGDLSVYWYQQSLDQGLQFLIQYYNGEERAKGNILERFSAQQFPDLHSELNLSSLELGDSALYFCASSVGTGGPDTQYFGPGTRLTVL.

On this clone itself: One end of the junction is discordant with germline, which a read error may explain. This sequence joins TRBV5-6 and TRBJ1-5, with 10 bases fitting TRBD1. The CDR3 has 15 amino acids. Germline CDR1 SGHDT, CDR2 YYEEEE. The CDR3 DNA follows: TGTGCCAGCAACTTGGGGACAGGGGCTAGTCAGCCCCAGCATTTT. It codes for CASNLGTGASQPQHF.

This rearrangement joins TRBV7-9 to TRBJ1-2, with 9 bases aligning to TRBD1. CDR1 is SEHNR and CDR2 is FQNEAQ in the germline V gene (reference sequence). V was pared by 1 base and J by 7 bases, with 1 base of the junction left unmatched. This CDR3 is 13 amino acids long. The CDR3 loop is CASSLGTGAGYTF. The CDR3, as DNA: TGTGCCAGCAGCTTAGGGACAGGGGCTGGCTACACCTTC.

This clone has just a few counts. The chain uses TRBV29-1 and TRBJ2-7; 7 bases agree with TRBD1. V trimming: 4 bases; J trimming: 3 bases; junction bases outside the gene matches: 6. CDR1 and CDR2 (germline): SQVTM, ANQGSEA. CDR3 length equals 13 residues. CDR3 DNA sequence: TGCAGCGTTGCCCCGGGACAGAACTACGAGCAGTACTTC. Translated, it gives CSVAPGQNYEQYF.

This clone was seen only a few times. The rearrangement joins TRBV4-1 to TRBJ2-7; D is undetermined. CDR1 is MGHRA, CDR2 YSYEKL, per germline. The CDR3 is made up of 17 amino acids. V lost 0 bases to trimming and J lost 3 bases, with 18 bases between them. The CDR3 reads CASSQERLDMIIYEQYF. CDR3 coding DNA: TGCGCCAGCAGCCAAGAACGGTTAGACATGATCATCTACGAGCAGTACTTC.

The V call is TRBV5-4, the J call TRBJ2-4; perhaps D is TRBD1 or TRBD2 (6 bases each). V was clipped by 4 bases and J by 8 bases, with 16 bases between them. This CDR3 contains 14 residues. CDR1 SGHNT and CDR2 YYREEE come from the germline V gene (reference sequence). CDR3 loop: CASSVRGGLDIQYF. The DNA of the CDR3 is TGTGCCAGCAGCGTACGTGGGGGGCTCGACATTCAGTACTTC.

CDR3 region: CASSPVVAGDNEQFF. CDR3 DNA sequence: TGTGCCAGCAGCCCGGTGGTAGCGGGGGACAATGAGCAGTTCTTC. The chain joins TRBV6-5 to TRBJ2-1; TRBD2 agrees at 9 bases. CDR1 is MNHEY and CDR2 is SVGAGI in the germline V gene. The CDR3 has 15 residues. Germline trimming cut 6 bases from V and 5 bases from J; bases unmatched to any gene: 8.

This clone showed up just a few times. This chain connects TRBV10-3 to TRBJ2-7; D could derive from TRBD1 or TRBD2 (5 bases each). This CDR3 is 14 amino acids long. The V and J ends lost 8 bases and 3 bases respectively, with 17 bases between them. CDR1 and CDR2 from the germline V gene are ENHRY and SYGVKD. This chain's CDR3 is CAIEGSGSGYEQYF. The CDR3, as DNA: TGTGCCATCGAGGGGTCAGGGTCGGGCTACGAGCAGTACTTC.

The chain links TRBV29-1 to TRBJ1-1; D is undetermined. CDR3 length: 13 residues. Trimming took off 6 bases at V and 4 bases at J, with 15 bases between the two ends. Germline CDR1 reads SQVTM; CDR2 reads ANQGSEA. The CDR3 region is CSVFPNWGTEAFF. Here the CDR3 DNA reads TGCAGCGTCTTCCCCAACTGGGGCACTGAAGCTTTCTTT. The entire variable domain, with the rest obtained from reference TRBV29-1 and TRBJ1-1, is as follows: SAVISQKPSRDICQRGTSLTIQCQVDSQVTMMFWYRQQPGQSLTLIATANQGSEATYESGFVIDKFPISRPNLTFSTLTVSNMSPEDSSIYLCSVFPNWGTEAFFGQGTRLTVV.

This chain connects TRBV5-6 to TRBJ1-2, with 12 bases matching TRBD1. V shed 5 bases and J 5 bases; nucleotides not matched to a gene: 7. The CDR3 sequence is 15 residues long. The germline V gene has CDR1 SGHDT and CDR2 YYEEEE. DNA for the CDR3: TGTGCCAGCAGTCCGGGACAGGGGGCTGGGTATGGCTACACCTTC. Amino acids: CASSPGQGAGYGYTF.

CDR3: CSVGVGTGVEQYF. Here the CDR3 DNA reads TGCAGCGTTGGGGTTGGGACAGGGGTCGAGCAGTACTTC. The chain joins TRBV29-1 to TRBJ2-7; the match to TRBD1 covers 10 bases. CDR3 length: 13 amino acids. The V segment lost 4 bases and the J segment 6 bases; nucleotides outside the gene matches: 6. Germline V gene lookup returns CDR1 SQVTM and CDR2 ANQGSEA.

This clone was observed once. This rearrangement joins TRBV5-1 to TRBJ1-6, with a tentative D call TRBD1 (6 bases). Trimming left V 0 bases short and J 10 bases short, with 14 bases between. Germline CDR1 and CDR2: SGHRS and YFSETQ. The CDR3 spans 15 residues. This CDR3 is CASSLGDTSRSPLHF. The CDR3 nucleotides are TGCGCCAGCAGCTTGGGGGACACTTCTCGATCACCCCTCCACTTT.

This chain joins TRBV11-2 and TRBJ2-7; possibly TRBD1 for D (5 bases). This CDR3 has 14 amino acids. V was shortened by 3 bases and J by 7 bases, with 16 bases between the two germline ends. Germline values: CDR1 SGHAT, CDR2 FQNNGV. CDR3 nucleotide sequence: TGTGCCAGCAGCTTGACTCAGGGCTTGGGAGAGCAGTACTTC. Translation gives CASSLTQGLGEQYF.

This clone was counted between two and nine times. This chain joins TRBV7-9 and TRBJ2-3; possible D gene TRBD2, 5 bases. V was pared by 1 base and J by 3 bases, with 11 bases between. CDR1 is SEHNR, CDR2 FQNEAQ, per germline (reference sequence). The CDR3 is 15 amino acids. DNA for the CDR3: TGTGCCAGCAGCTTAGACGCTAGCTCAACAGATACGCAGTATTTT. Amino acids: CASSLDASSTDTQYF.

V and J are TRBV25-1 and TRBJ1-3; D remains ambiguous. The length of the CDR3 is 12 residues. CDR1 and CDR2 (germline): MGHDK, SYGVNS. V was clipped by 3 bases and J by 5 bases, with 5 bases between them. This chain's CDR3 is CASSDRRNTIYF. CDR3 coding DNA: TGTGCCAGCAGTGACAGAAGAAACACCATATATTTT.

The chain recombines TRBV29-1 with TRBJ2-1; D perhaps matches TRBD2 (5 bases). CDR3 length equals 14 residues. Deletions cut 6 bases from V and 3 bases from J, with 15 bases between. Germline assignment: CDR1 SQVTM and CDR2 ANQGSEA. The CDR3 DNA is TGCAGCGTGGTGGGAGACGACTTCTACAATGAGCAGTTCTTC. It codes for CSVVGDDFYNEQFF.

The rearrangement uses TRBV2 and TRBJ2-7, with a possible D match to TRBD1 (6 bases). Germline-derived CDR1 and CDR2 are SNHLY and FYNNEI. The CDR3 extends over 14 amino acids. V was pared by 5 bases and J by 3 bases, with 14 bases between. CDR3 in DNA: TGTGCCAGCAGTCCGGGACACCTTGTCTACGAGCAGTACTTC. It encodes CASSPGHLVYEQYF.

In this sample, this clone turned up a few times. CDR3 amino acids: CASSLSGSRNTEAFF. The CDR3 coding sequence is TGTGCCAGCAGTTTATCTGGCAGTCGGAACACTGAAGCTTTCTTT. The chain couples TRBV28 to TRBJ1-1; D is ambiguous. From germline, CDR1 is MDHEN and CDR2 SYDVKM. This CDR3 comprises 15 residues. The V and J ends lost 1 base and 1 base respectively, with 10 bases between them.

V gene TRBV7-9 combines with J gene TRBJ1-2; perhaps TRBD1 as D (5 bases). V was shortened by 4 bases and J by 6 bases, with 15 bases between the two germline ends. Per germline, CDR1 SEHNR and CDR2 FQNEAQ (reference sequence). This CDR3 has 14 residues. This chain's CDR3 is CASSWGQGVDGYTF. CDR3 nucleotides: TGTGCCAGCAGCTGGGGTCAGGGTGTTGATGGCTACACCTTC.

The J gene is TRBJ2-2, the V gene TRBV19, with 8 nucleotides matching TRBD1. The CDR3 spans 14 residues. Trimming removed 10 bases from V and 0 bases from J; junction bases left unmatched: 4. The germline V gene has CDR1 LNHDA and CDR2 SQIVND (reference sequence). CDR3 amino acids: CATETGANTGELFF. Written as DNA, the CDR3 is TGTGCCACCGAGACAGGGGCGAACACCGGGGAGCTGTTTTTT.

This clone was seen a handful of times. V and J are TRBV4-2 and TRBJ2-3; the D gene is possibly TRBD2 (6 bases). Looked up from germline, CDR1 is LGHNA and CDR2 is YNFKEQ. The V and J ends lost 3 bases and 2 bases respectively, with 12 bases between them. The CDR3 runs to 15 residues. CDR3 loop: CASSHPGLDTDTQYF. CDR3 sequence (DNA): TGTGCCAGCAGCCACCCGGGACTGGACACAGATACGCAGTATTTT.

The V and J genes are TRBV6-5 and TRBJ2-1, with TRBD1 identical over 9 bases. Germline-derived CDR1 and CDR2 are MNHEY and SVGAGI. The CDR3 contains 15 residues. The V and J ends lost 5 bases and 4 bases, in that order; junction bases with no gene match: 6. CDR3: CASSNTGQGYNEQFF. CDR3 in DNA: TGTGCCAGCAGTAATACGGGACAGGGTTACAATGAGCAGTTCTTC.

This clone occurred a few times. The CDR3 nucleotides read TGCAGCGCCGGGGGTGATGGCTACACCTTC. This encodes CSAGGDGYTF. The chain is built from TRBV29-1 and TRBJ1-2, with D maybe TRBD1 (5 bases). The CDR3 length is 10 residues. V was clipped by 7 bases and J by 6 bases, with 9 bases between them. Germline V lookup: CDR1 SQVTM, CDR2 ANQGSEA.